Many counts were recorded for the clone carrying this TCR beta chain. The antigen is unknown. The data were taken from a study of identical twins. cDNA carried unique molecular identifiers, and a universal primer site was added by template switching. TCRdb fed the 5' RACE reads into MiXCR, producing one record per CDR3 protein. The sample has a few hundred thousand distinct CDR3 sequences; approximately 11% are singletons. The CDR3 sequence is 13 residues long. V gave up 7 bases and J gave up 0 bases, with 9 bases separating them. General study points: Models underestimated how often monozygotic twins shared out-of-frame TCR alpha. Conclusions were drawn cross-sectionally by statistical analysis, without following the same donors. Beta clonotypes that were abundant in cord blood contained fewer insertions, a pattern absent from memory repertoires.

The same sample was also used in a study of yellow fever vaccine responses in identical twins.

The chain recombines TRBV12-3 or TRBV12-4 with TRBJ1-1; D gene unclear. This TCR was sampled from a woman between 18 and 29 years old in good health. Sequenced: memory (CD45RO+) T cells sorted from blood. In DNA, the CDR3 is TGTGCCAGCACCGCCCAGCTGAACACTGAAGCTTTCTTT. It yields the protein CASTAQLNTEAFF.